Below, 2 T cell receptor beta chains from the same sample are listed, as sequenced in a study of T cells in localized non-small cell lung cancer. This table comes from immunoSEQ multiplex PCR, and its TCRdb copy is limited to in-frame clones, with some not included. There are tens of thousands of clones in the sample; 86% occur only once, and 6.5% to 9% lies in the top ten. The sequenced sample was peripheral blood, obtained before any cancer treatment. The receptors shown here come from a woman between 18 and 50 years old with stage III lung adenocarcinoma.

V usage is TRBV30 and J usage is TRBJ2-5, with a possible D match to TRBD2 (5 bases). With 7 bases removed from V and 1 base from J, the gap between germline ends came to 16 bases. CDR3 length: 14 amino acids. Looked up from germline, CDR1 is GTSNPN and CDR2 is SVGIG (reference sequence). In nucleotides, the CDR3 is TGTGCCTCGTCGCCGGGAACGTTCCAAGAGACCCAGTACTTC. Protein sequence: CASSPGTFQETQYF.

This clone was seen just once. J is TRBJ1-5 and V is TRBV6-1, with a tentative D call TRBD1 (5 bases). Germline-derived CDR1 and CDR2 are MNHNS and SASEGT. The CDR3 has 11 residues. With 4 bases removed from V and 11 bases from J, the gap between germline ends came to 9 bases. CDR3 sequence: CASSAGVSQHF. Written as DNA, the CDR3 is TGTGCCAGCAGTGCGGGGGTTTCCCAGCATTTT.